This is a list of T cell receptor beta chains from one sample in a study of blood T cell repertoires in COVID-19. Clones were read by immunoSEQ multiplex PCR, and TCRdb kept only the in-frame ones, dropping some. The table records more than 200,000 clones, around 90% of them present only once. Sample: PBMCs or T cells enriched from blood (not recorded which). Receptors were obtained from a young man in a cohort exposed to, infected with or recovered from COVID-19 (not recorded which). Each CDR3 is given with its conserved first and last residue. Fields, in order: V gene, D gene, clone size, J gene, CDR3 protein, CDR3 DNA. The D gene is left open where the match is weak. The listing skips clone size in some rows; elsewhere it reads once, few, many or a size class.

>TRBV24-1|TRBD1|.|TRBJ1-2
CAAGGAGGNSYGYTF
TGTGCGGCCGGCGGCGCAGGGGGCAACTCCTATGGCTACACCTTC
>TRBV6-5|.|.|TRBJ1-1
CASRIRGGGTEAFF
TGTGCCAGCAGGATCCGAGGGGGGGGGACTGAAGCTTTCTTT
>TRBV27|.|once|TRBJ2-7
CASSSRGGQAPFKSYEQYF
TGTGCCAGCAGCTCTAGGGGGGGACAGGCCCCCTTCAAGTCCTACGAGCAGTACTTC
>TRBV27|TRBD2|.|TRBJ2-7
CASSPGTTYREQYF
TGTGCCAGCAGTCCGGGGACTACCTACCGGGAGCAGTACTTC
>TRBV6-5|.|.|TRBJ1-5
CASRPPGPNQPQHF
TGTGCCAGCAGACCCCCAGGTCCCAATCAGCCCCAGCATTTT
>TRBV7-9|.|.|TRBJ2-4
CASSLAASPDIQYF
TGTGCCAGCAGCTTAGCGGCTAGCCCCGACATTCAGTACTTC
>TRBV28|.|.|TRBJ1-1
CASSSTLNTEAFF
TGTGCCAGCAGTTCCACACTGAACACTGAAGCTTTCTTT
>TRBV27|.|.|TRBJ2-2
CASSPLPATGELFF
TGTGCCAGCAGTCCACTCCCCGCTACCGGGGAGCTGTTTTTT
>TRBV25-1|TRBD1|.|TRBJ1-2
CASRETGKGGYTF
TGTGCCAGCAGAGAGACAGGGAAGGGCGGCTACACCTTC
>TRBV5-4|TRBD1|.|TRBJ1-2
CASRTGGGYGYTF
TGTGCCAGCAGGACAGGGGGCGGCTATGGCTACACCTTC
>TRBV6-5|TRBD1|.|TRBJ1-2
CASRAGTASTYGYTF
TGTGCCAGCAGAGCCGGGACAGCTTCTACCTATGGCTACACCTTC
>TRBV7-8|.|.|TRBJ2-7
CASSPRSYEQYF
TGTGCCAGCAGCCCCAGATCCTACGAGCAGTACTTC
>TRBV6-2/TRBV6-3|.|.|TRBJ2-7
CASSYVASASYEQYF
TGTGCCAGCAGTTACGTGGCTAGCGCCTCCTACGAGCAGTACTTC
>TRBV14|TRBD2|.|TRBJ2-7
CASSFGTSGRDSSYEQYF
TGTGCCAGCAGCTTTGGGACTAGCGGGAGGGATAGCTCCTACGAGCAGTACTTC
>TRBV7-6|TRBD2|.|TRBJ2-5
CASSNGLAGGPGETQYF
TGTGCCAGCAGCAATGGACTAGCGGGAGGGCCAGGGGAGACCCAGTACTTC
>TRBV4-1|TRBD1|.|TRBJ1-2
CASSQVAGGASGYTF
TGCGCCAGCAGCCAAGTCGCAGGGGGAGCAAGCGGCTACACCTTC
>TRBV7-2|.|.|TRBJ2-3
CASSLPDSDFRYVTTQYF
TGTGCCAGCAGCTTACCAGACTCAGATTTCAGATACGTTACAACGCAGTATTTT
>TRBV27|TRBD1|.|TRBJ1-1
CASSMTGVTEAFF
TGTGCCAGCAGCATGACAGGGGTAACTGAAGCTTTCTTT
>TRBV10-2|TRBD1|few|TRBJ1-6
CASTHRDRNSPLHF
TGCGCCAGCACCCACCGGGACAGAAATTCACCCCTCCACTTT
>TRBV6-5|TRBD2|.|TRBJ2-2
CASSSLAGVTGELFF
TGTGCCAGCAGCTCTCTAGCGGGAGTCACCGGGGAGCTGTTTTTT
>TRBV27|TRBD1|.|TRBJ1-2
CASSRTGGSYGYTF
TGTGCCAGCTCCAGGACAGGGGGCTCCTATGGCTACACCTTC
>TRBV7-8|.|.|TRBJ2-7
CASSLVSEQYF
TGTGCCAGCAGCTTAGTCTCCGAGCAGTACTTC
>TRBV4-1|.|.|TRBJ2-5
CASSQENRQETQYF
TGCGCCAGCAGCCAAGAGAACAGACAAGAGACCCAGTACTTC
>TRBV9|.|.|TRBJ2-7
CASSVELRSYEQYF
TGTGCCAGCAGCGTAGAACTGCGCTCCTACGAGCAGTACTTC
>TRBV5-1|.|.|TRBJ1-6
CASSLNRDNSPLHF
TGCGCCAGCAGCTTGAACAGGGATAATTCACCCCTCCACTTT
>TRBV6-5|.|.|TRBJ1-2
CASSFNTFYGYTF
TGTGCCAGCAGTTTTAACACCTTCTATGGCTACACCTTC
>TRBV5-8|TRBD2|.|TRBJ2-3
CASSRGDGGIAADTQYF
TGTGCCAGCAGCCGGGGGGATGGCGGGATCGCGGCAGATACGCAGTATTTT
>TRBV28|TRBD2|.|TRBJ2-7
CASRPSGTSGRAVYEQYF
TGTGCCAGCAGACCCTCTGGGACTAGCGGGAGGGCTGTCTACGAGCAGTACTTC
>TRBV7-2|.|.|TRBJ1-2
CASSLVRVGDGYTF
TGTGCCAGCAGCTTAGTAAGGGTCGGGGATGGCTACACCTTC
>TRBV6-5|TRBD1|.|TRBJ2-7
CASSYSGTGDEQYF
TGTGCCAGCAGTTACTCTGGGACAGGGGACGAGCAGTACTTC
>TRBV5-1|.|.|TRBJ2-5
CASSLAPPRETQYF
TGCGCCAGCAGCTTGGCTCCCCCACGGGAGACCCAGTACTTC
>TRBV4-2|TRBD2|few|TRBJ2-7
CASSQPPGGTEYYEQYF
TGTGCCAGCAGCCAACCCCCCGGGGGGACGGAGTACTACGAGCAGTACTTC
>TRBV28|TRBD2|few|TRBJ2-7
CASSLTGLAGASYEQYF
TGTGCCAGCAGTTTAACGGGCCTAGCGGGAGCTTCCTACGAGCAGTACTTC
>TRBV19|.|.|TRBJ1-2
CASSIYRVFDYGYTF
TGTGCCAGTAGTATATACAGGGTTTTCGACTATGGCTACACCTTC
>TRBV7-2|TRBD2|.|TRBJ2-5
CASSWGNFGGSGETQYF
TGTGCCAGCAGCTGGGGGAACTTTGGCGGGAGCGGAGAGACCCAGTACTTC
>TRBV5-1|TRBD2|many|TRBJ2-3
CASSSVGTSGRTTDTQYF
TGCGCCAGCAGCTCCGTTGGGACTAGCGGGAGGACCACAGATACGCAGTATTTT
>TRBV24-1|.|.|TRBJ1-5
CATHGGSSDQPQHF
TGTGCCACCCATGGGGGGTCCAGTGATCAGCCCCAGCATTTT
>TRBV5-5|TRBD2|.|TRBJ2-7
CASSYTTSGHSYEQYF
TGTGCCAGCAGCTACACGACTAGCGGCCACTCCTACGAGCAGTACTTC
>TRBV7-9|.|.|TRBJ1-2
CASSLGNSLFGYTF
TGTGCCAGCAGCTTAGGTAACAGTCTGTTTGGCTACACCTTC
>TRBV9|TRBD1|once|TRBJ2-3
CASSVDRFEDTQYF
TGTGCCAGCAGCGTGGACAGGTTCGAAGATACGCAGTATTTT
>TRBV27|.|.|TRBJ1-5
CASSPAGNQPQHF
TGTGCCAGCAGCCCGGCGGGCAATCAGCCCCAGCATTTT
>TRBV5-6|.|.|TRBJ2-3
CASSRRRGHSDTQYF
TGTGCCAGCAGCCGCCGGAGGGGGCATTCCGATACGCAGTATTTT
>TRBV13|TRBD2|.|TRBJ2-7
CASSLGLAVYEQYF
TGTGCCAGCAGCCTTGGCCTAGCGGTATACGAGCAGTACTTC
>TRBV24-1|.|.|TRBJ1-2
CATSGARTADVYGYTF
TGTGCCACCAGTGGGGCCCGGACAGCGGACGTCTATGGCTACACCTTC